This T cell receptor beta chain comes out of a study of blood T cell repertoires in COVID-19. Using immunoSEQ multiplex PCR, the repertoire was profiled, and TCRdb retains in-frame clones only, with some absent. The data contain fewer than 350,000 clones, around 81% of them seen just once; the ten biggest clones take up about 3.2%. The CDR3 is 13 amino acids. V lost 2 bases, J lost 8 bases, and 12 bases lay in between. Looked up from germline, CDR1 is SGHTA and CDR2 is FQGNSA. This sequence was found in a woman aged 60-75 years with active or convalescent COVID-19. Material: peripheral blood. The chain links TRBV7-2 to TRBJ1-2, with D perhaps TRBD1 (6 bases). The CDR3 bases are TGTGCCAGCAGCTTATTTGGACAGATCGGCTACACCTTC. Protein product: CASSLFGQIGYTF.